The sequence of this TCR beta chain was determined in a study of control samples from healthy donors and cancer patients. CDR1 is SGHRS and CDR2 is YFSETQ in the germline V gene. Trimming took 3 bases from V and 3 from J; bases not matched to a gene: 8. CDR3 size: 16 residues. TCRdb's copy holds only in-frame clones and misses some; the assay was immunoSEQ multiplex PCR. This sample carries 150,000 or so clones, 93% of them seen once, and the ten largest clones take more than 5%. Only a few counts were recorded for this clone. The source material was blood. This clonotype was sampled from a man in his late teens or twenties in good health. V is TRBV5-1 and J is TRBJ2-1, with TRBD2 identical over 8 bases. CDR3 bases: TGCGCCAGCAGCTCCGAACCGGGACTAGTCTACAATGAGCAGTTCTTC. This encodes CASSSEPGLVYNEQFF.